Listed here are 10 T cell receptor beta chains from one sample, sequenced in a study of blood T cell repertoires in COVID-19. Libraries were prepared by immunoSEQ multiplex PCR; TCRdb keeps only in-frame clonotypes and omits some of them. The data show about 170,000 clones, about 80% seen once. The sequenced sample consisted of PBMCs or T cells enriched from blood (not recorded which). These TCRs come from a woman aged 70-85 years in a cohort exposed to, infected with or recovered from COVID-19 (not recorded which).

The gene calls are TRBV10-3 and TRBJ1-4; TRBD1 matches 9 bases. J gave up 8 bases and V 11 bases, and 9 bases lay outside the gene matches. The germline V gene encodes CDR1 ENHRY and CDR2 SYGVKD. The CDR3 covers 13 residues. The CDR3 loop reads CAVRGQGREKLFF. The CDR3 DNA reads as TGTGCCGTGAGGGGACAGGGCCGCGAAAAACTGTTTTTT.

The chain joins TRBV29-1 to TRBJ2-2; TRBD2 aligns across 7 bases. The CDR3 covers 13 residues. J was trimmed by 6 bases and V by 6 bases; bases with no gene match: 7. CDR1 and CDR2 from the germline V gene are SQVTM and ANQGSEA. The CDR3: CSVTWGGAGELFF. The CDR3 nucleotides are TGCAGCGTCACGTGGGGGGGAGCCGGGGAGCTGTTTTTT.

The chain links TRBV20-1 to TRBJ1-5; a possible D gene is TRBD1 (5 bases). The V gene lost 3 bases and the J gene lost 0 bases, with 9 bases spanning the gap. The CDR3 is made up of 14 amino acids. Germline lookup yields CDR1 DFQATT and CDR2 SNEGSKA (reference sequence). This CDR3 is CSASKGSSNQPQHF. The CDR3 nucleotides read TGCAGTGCTAGTAAGGGGTCTAGCAATCAGCCCCAGCATTTT.

This clone was detected only once. This chain links TRBV28 with TRBJ2-3, with D tentatively TRBD2 (8 bases). Between the trimmed V and J ends, which lost 7 bases and 7 bases, there was a span of 18 bases. This CDR3 has 14 residues. CDR1 and CDR2 (germline): MDHEN, SYDVKM. DNA for the CDR3: TGTGCCAGCACGGGAGGGGGCGCGAGAAATACGCAGTATTTT. It translates to CASTGGGARNTQYF.

This chain connects TRBV5-1 to TRBJ2-2; 8 nucleotides match TRBD1. Germline CDR1 SGHRS, CDR2 YFSETQ. V dropped 7 bases and J dropped 5; count of bases not matched to a gene: 7. The CDR3 runs 14 residues. In DNA, the CDR3 is TGCGCCAGCGGAACAGGACAGGGTACCGGGGAGCTGTTTTTT. Protein product: CASGTGQGTGELFF.

This chain connects TRBV18 to TRBJ2-1; 8 bases are shared with TRBD2. This CDR3 has 15 residues. Per germline, CDR1 KGHSH and CDR2 LQKENI. Trimming at V came to 3 bases and at J to 7 bases, leaving 8 bases not matched to a gene. The CDR3 nucleotides are TGTGCCAGCTCACCCCAGACTAGCGTGAAGAATGAGCAGTTCTTC. The encoded protein is CASSPQTSVKNEQFF.

The chain combines TRBV28 with TRBJ2-6, with D hard to call. V was pared by 6 bases and J by 1 base, with 4 bases between. The CDR3 has 13 amino acids. Germline-derived CDR1 and CDR2 are MDHEN and SYDVKM. The CDR3 sequence is CASRLSGANVLTF. CDR3 in DNA: TGTGCCAGCAGACTGTCTGGGGCCAACGTCCTGACTTTC.

The V call is TRBV5-1, the J call TRBJ2-7, with 11 nucleotides matching TRBD2. CDR3 length: 16 amino acids. CDR1 SGHRS and CDR2 YFSETQ come from the germline V gene. V trimming: 0 bases; J trimming: 5 bases; junction bases outside the gene matches: 7. The CDR3 DNA reads as TGCGCCAGCAGCTTGGCGGCTAGCGGGAGGAGCCACGAGCAGTACTTC. Its translation is CASSLAASGRSHEQYF.

The chain couples TRBV7-9 to TRBJ1-3, with D hard to call. The V gene's germline CDR1 is SEHNR and CDR2 FQNEAQ (reference sequence). V was trimmed by 3 bases and J by 4 bases, leaving 13 bases between them. The CDR3 covers 15 residues. Here the CDR3 reads CASSLNTAGGNTIYF. CDR3 nucleotide sequence: TGTGCCAGCAGCTTGAACACAGCGGGGGGAAACACCATATATTTT.

V and J are TRBV28 and TRBJ2-7; D is possibly TRBD1 (6 bases). The V gene's germline CDR1 is MDHEN and CDR2 SYDVKM. The V and J ends lost 5 bases and 7 bases respectively, with 24 bases between them. This CDR3 contains 16 residues. Written as DNA, the CDR3 is TGTGCCAGCAGTACACGACAGGCCCCTACGTCGAGAGAGCAGTACTTC. It encodes CASSTRQAPTSREQYF.